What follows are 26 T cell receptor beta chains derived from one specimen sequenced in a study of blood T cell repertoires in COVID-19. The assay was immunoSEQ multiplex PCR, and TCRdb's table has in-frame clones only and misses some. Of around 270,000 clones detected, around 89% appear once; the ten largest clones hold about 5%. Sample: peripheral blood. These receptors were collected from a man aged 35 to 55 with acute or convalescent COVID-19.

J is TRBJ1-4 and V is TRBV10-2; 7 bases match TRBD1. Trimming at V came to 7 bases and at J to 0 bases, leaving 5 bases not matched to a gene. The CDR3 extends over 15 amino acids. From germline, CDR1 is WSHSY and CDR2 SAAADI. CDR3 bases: TGCGCCAGCACCCGGGACAGAGCAACTAATGAAAAACTGTTTTTT. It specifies CASTRDRATNEKLFF.

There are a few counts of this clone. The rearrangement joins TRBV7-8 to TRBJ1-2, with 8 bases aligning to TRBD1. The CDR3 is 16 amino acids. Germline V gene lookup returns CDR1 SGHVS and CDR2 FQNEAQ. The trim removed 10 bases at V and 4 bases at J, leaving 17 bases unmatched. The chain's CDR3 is CATTTLDRALSYGYTF. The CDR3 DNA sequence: TGTGCCACGACGACCCTGGACAGGGCACTATCCTATGGCTACACCTTC.

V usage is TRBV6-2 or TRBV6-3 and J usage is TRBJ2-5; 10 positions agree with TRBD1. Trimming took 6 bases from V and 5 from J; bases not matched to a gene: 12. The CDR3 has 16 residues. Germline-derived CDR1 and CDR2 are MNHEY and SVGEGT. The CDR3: CASSSRQGAQRETQYF. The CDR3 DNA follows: TGTGCCAGCAGCTCCCGACAGGGGGCGCAAAGGGAGACCCAGTACTTC.

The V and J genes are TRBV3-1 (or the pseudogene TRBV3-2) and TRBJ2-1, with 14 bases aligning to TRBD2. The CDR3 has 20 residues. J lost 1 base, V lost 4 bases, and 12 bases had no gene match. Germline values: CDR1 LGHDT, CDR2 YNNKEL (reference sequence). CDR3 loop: CASSPSTSGGAIVSYNEQFF. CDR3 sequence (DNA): TGTGCCAGCAGCCCATCGACTAGCGGGGGGGCCATCGTGTCCTACAATGAGCAGTTCTTC.

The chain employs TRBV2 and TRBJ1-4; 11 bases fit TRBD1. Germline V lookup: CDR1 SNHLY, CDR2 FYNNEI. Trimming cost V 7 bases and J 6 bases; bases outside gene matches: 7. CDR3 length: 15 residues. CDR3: CASNFPGQGDEKLFF. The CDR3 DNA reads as TGTGCCAGCAATTTTCCGGGACAGGGGGATGAAAAACTGTTTTTT.

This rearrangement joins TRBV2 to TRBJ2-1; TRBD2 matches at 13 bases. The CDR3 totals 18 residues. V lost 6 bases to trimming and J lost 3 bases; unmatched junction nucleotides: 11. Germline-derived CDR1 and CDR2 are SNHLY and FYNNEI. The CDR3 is CASSVPGTSGIDYNEQFF. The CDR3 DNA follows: TGTGCCAGCAGCGTCCCCGGGACTAGCGGGATTGACTACAATGAGCAGTTCTTC.

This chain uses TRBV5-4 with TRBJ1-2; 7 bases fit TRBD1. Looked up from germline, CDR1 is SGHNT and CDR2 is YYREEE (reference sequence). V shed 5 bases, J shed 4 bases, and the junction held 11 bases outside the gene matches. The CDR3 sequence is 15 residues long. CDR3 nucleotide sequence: TGTGCCAGCAGTTTAACCCGGGACAGCATCTATGGCTACACCTTC. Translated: CASSLTRDSIYGYTF.

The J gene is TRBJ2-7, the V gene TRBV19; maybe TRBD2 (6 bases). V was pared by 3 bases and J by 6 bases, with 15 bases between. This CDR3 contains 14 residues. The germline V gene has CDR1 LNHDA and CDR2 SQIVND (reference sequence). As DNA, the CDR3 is TGTGCCAGTAGTATGTACATTCCCGGGGGCGAGCAGTACTTC. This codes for CASSMYIPGGEQYF.

The CDR3 reads CASSLTTGGEGYTF. The DNA of the CDR3 is TGTGCCAGCAGCTTAACGACCGGGGGGGAAGGCTACACCTTC. The J gene is TRBJ1-2, the V gene TRBV11-2; tentatively, D is TRBD1 (5 bases). In germline, CDR1 is SGHAT, CDR2 FQNNGV. The germline V and J ends were trimmed by 2 bases and 8 bases, with 15 bases remaining between them. The CDR3 has 14 amino acids.

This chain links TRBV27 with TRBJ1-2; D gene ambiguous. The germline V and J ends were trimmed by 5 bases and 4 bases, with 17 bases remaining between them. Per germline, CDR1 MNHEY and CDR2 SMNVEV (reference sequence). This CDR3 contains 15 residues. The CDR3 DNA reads TGTGCCAGCAGTCCTACCGGACTGACCTTCTATGGCTACACCTTC. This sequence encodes CASSPTGLTFYGYTF.

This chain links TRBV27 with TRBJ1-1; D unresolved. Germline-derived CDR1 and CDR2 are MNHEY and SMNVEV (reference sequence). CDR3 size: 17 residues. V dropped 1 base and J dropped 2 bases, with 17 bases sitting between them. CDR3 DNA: TGTGCCAGCAGTTTATACCCTTCGGGGTGGGGTAACACTGAAGCTTTCTTT. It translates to CASSLYPSGWGNTEAFF.

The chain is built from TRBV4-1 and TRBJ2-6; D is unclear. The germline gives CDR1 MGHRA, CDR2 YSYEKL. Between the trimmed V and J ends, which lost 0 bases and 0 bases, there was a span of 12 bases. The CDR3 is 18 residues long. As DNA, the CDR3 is TGCGCCAGCAGCCAAGATCAACTCACGGTCTCTGGGGCCAACGTCCTGACTTTC. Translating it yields CASSQDQLTVSGANVLTF.

The CDR3 bases are TGTGCCAGCAGCGAGAGAGGGCACAAAACAGATACGCAGTATTTT. Translation gives CASSERGHKTDTQYF. The V and J genes are TRBV7-9 and TRBJ2-3; D possibly corresponds to TRBD2 (5 bases). The CDR3 runs 15 residues. Germline lookup yields CDR1 SEHNR and CDR2 FQNEAQ (reference sequence). V was pared by 5 bases and J by 3 bases, with 15 bases between.

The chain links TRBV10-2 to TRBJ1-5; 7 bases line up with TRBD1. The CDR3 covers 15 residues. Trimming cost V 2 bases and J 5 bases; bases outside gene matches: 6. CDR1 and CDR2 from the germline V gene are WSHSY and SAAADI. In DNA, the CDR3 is TGCGCCAGCAGTGAGATAGGGGGCTTGCATCAGCCCCAGCATTTT. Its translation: CASSEIGGLHQPQHF.

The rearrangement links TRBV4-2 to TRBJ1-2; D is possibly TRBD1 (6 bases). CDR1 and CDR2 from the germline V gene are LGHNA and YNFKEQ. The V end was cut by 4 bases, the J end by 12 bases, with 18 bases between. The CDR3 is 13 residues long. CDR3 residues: CASSLSGGQGNTF. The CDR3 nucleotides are TGTGCCAGCAGCCTAAGTGGGGGTCAGGGGAACACCTTC.

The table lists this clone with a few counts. The CDR3 region has the DNA TGTGCCAGCAGCTTGCTCAACACCGGGGAGCTGTTTTTT. Protein: CASSLLNTGELFF. The chain recombines TRBV5-6 with TRBJ2-2, with unresolved D. V lost 1 base and J 2 bases, leaving 3 bases between the germline ends. This CDR3 has 13 amino acids. Germline values: CDR1 SGHDT, CDR2 YYEEEE.

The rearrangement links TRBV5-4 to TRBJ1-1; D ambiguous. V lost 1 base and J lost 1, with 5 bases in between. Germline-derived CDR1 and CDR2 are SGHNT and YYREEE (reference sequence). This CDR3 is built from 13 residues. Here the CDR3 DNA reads TGTGCCAGCAGCTTGATCAGGAACACTGAAGCTTTCTTT. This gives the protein CASSLIRNTEAFF.

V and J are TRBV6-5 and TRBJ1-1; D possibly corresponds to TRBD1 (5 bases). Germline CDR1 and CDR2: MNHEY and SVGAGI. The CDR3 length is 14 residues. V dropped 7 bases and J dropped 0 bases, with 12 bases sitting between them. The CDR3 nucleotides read TGTGCCAGCAAAGGGGCCTACATGAACACTGAAGCTTTCTTT. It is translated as CASKGAYMNTEAFF.

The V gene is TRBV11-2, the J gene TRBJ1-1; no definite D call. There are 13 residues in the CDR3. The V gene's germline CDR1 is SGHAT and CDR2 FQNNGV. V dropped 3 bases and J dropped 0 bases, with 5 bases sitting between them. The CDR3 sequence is CASSLYMNTEAFF. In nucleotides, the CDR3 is TGTGCCAGCAGCTTGTATATGAACACTGAAGCTTTCTTT.

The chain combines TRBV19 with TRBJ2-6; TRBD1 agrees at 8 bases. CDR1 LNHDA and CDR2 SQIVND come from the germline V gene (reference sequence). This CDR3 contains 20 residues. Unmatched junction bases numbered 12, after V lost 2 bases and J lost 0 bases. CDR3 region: CASSIRPDRVEFSGANVLTF. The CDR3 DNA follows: TGTGCCAGTAGTATACGTCCGGACAGGGTGGAGTTCTCTGGGGCCAACGTCCTGACTTTC. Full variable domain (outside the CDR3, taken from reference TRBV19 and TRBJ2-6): DGGITQSPKYLFRKEGQNVTLSCEQNLNHDAMYWYRQDPGQGLRLIYYSQIVNDFQKGDIAEGYSVSREKKESFPLTVTSAQKNPTAFYLCASSIRPDRVEFSGANVLTFGAGSRLTVL.

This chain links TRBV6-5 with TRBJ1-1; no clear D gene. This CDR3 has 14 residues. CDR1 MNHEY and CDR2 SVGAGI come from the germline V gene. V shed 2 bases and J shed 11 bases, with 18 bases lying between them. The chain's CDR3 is CASSYTRYGRPAFF. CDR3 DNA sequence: TGTGCCAGCAGTTACACTCGGTATGGGAGACCGGCTTTCTTT.

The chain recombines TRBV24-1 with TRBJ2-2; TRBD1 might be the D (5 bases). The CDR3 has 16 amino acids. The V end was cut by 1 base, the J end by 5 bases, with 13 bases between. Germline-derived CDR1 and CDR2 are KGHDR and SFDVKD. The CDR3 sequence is CATSDLGAGFTGELFF. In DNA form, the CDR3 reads TGTGCCACCAGTGATTTAGGGGCAGGGTTTACCGGGGAGCTGTTTTTT.

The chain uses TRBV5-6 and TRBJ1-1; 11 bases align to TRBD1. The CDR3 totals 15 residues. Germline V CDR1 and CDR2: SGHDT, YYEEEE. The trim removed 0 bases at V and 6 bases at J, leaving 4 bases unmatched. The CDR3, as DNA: TGTGCCAGCAGCTTGGTATGGACAGGGGGCTCTGAAGCTTTCTTT. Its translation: CASSLVWTGGSEAFF.

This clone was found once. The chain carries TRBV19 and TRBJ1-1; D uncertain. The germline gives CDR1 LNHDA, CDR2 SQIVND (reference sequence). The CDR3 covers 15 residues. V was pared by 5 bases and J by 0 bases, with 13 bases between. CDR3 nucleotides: TGTGCCAGTAGTCCCCGTGGCCTTATGAACACTGAAGCTTTCTTT. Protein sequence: CASSPRGLMNTEAFF.

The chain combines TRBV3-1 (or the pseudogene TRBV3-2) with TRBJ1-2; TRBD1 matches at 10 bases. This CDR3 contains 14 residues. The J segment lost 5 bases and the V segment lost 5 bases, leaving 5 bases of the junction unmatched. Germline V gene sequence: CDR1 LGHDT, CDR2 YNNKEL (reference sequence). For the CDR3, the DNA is TGTGCCAGCAGCTTATGGACAGGGGGGTATGGCTACACCTTC. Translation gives CASSLWTGGYGYTF.

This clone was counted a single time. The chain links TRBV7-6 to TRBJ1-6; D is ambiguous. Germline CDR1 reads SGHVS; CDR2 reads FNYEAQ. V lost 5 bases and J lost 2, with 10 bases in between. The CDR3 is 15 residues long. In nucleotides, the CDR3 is TGTGCCAGCAGCCGGACTGCGGCCTATAATTCACCCCTCCACTTT. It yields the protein CASSRTAAYNSPLHF.